This entry concerns a single T cell receptor (beta chain). Its specificity is not known. The data stem from a study of cytomegalovirus exposure and HLA in healthy donors. Across the whole study: In a previous analysis, around 120 million unique TCR beta sequences were found from 150 million to 200 million T cells. Study-wide results and caveats: Across donors, presence/absence analyses took sequencing depth to be roughly uniform. The study reported that TCR beta sequences accurately predicted HLA-A and HLA-B alleles in most subjects.

PCR amplification relied on 60 Vbeta primers (plus 13 Jbeta primers). Authors' processing steps: The authors later counted roughly 76 million unique TCR beta chains, some 9.9 million of them shared. Profiling relied on immunoSEQ multiplex PCR, and the TCRdb table lists in-frame clones only, not all of them. V, J and clone size derive from that table, while D and trimming were established from the DNA sequence. The table has 160,000 or so clones, approximately 80% seen once. The TCR sequence derives from a woman under 30 in good health and CMV-seronegative. The source material was PBMCs.

The CDR3, as DNA: TGTGCCAGCAGCTTATACAGTAACTATGGCTACACCTTC. Encoded protein: CASSLYSNYGYTF. The genes are TRBV7-3 and TRBJ1-2; D unclear. Germline CDR1 and CDR2: SGHTA and FQGTGA. V shed 2 bases and J shed 1 base, with 5 bases lying between them. The CDR3 totals 13 residues.